The TCR beta chain under discussion was sequenced for a study of OX40 agonist ivuxolimab in advanced cancers. Whole-study context: Patients were treated with intravenous ivuxolimab, dosed at 0.01 to 10 mg/kg and infused every 2 weeks. Three patients got partial responses; one had hepatocellular carcinoma and two had cutaneous melanoma. A mean age of around 60 years, range about 20 to 79, was recorded, and 70% to 85% were male.

Assay: immunoSEQ multiplex PCR; the TCRdb copy retains only in-frame clones and omits some. The repertoire includes roughly 61,000 clones, roughly 90% of them detected once, and roughly a sixth sits in the top ten. Comment on this clone: Its specificity is unknown.

Notes on the study in general: There were, on average, more expanded clones in CD8+ T cells than in CD4+.

Germline lookup yields CDR1 SQVTM and CDR2 ANQGSEA. There are 13 residues in the CDR3. The V end was cut by 2 bases, the J end by 6 bases, with 12 bases between. The TCR sequence derives from an adult with an advanced solid tumor such as melanoma, head and neck, liver or kidney cancer. The source material was CD4+ or CD8+ T cells sorted from blood, sampled in a trial of the OX40 agonist ivuxolimab. The chain carries TRBV29-1 and TRBJ2-3; maybe TRBD2 (5 bases). The CDR3 sequence: CSVESGVADTQYF. In nucleotides, the CDR3 is TGCAGCGTTGAAAGTGGAGTAGCGGATACGCAGTATTTT.